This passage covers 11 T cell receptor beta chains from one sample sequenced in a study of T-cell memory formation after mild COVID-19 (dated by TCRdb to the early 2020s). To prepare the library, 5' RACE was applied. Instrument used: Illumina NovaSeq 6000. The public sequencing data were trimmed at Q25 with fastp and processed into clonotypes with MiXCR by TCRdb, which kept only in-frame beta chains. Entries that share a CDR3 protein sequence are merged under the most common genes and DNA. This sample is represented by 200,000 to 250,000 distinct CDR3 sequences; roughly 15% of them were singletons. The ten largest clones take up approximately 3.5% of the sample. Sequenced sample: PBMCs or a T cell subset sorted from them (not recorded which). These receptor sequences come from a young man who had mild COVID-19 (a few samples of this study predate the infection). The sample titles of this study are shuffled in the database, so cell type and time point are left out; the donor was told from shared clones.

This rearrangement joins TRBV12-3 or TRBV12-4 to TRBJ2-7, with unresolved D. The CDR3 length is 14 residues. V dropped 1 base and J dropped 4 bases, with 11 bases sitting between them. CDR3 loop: CASSLGAALYEQYV. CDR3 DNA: TGTGCCAGCAGTTTAGGCGCGGCCCTATACGAGCAGTACGTC.

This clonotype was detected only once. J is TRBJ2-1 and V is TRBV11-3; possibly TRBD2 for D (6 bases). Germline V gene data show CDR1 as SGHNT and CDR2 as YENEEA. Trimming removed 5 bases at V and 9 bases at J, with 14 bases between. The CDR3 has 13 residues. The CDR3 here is CASSLYGGTEQFF. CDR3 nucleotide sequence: TGTGCCAGCAGCCTCTACGGCGGGACTGAGCAGTTCTTC.

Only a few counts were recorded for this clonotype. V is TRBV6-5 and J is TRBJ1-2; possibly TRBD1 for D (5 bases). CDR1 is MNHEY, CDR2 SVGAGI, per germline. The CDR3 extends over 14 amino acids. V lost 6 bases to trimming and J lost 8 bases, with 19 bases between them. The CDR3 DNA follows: TGTGCCAGCAGCAGTGACAGACAAAGCGGAGGCTACACCTTC. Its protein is CASSSDRQSGGYTF.

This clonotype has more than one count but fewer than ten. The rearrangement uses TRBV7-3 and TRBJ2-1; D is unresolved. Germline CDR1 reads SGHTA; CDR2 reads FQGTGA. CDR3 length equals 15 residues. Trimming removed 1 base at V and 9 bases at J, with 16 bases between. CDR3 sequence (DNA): TGTGCCAGCAGCTTAAGCTTGGCGGACGGTCGTGAGCAGTTCTTC. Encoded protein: CASSLSLADGREQFF.

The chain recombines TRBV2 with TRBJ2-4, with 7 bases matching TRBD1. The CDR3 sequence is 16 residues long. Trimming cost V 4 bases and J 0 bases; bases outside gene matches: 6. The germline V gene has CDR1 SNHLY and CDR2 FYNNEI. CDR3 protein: CASSGLGGRAKNIQYF. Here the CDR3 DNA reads TGTGCCAGCAGTGGGCTAGGGGGCCGAGCCAAAAACATTCAGTACTTC.

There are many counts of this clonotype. CDR3 nucleotides: TGCAGTGCTACGAATCCTCGCGGCCGCACCGGGGAGCTGTTTTTT. It codes for CSATNPRGRTGELFF. V and J are TRBV20-1 and TRBJ2-2; D gene uncertain. Germline CDR1 and CDR2: DFQATT and SNEGSKA (reference sequence). The V end was cut by 4 bases, the J end by 4 bases, with 16 bases between. This CDR3 comprises 15 residues.

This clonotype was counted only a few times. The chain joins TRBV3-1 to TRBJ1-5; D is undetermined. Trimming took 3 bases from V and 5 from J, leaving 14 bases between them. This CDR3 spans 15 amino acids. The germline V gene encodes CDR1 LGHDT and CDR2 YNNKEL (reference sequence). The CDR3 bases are TGTGCCAGCAGCCATAGCCCGCTTGTTGATCAGCCCCAGCATTTT. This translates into CASSHSPLVDQPQHF.

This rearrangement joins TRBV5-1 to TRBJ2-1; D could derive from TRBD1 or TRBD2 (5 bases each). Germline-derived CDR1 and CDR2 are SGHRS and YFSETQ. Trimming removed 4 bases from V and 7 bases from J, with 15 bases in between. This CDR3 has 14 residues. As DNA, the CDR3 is TGCGCCAGCAGCCCCGGGACGCCGAGAAATGAGCAGTTCTTC. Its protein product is CASSPGTPRNEQFF.

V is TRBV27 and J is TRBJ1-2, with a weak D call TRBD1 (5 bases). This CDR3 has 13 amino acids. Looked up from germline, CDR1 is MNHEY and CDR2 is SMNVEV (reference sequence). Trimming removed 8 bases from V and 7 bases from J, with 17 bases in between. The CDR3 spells CASRGFTSGGYTF. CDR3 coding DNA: TGTGCCAGCCGGGGCTTTACGTCGGGTGGCTACACCTTC.

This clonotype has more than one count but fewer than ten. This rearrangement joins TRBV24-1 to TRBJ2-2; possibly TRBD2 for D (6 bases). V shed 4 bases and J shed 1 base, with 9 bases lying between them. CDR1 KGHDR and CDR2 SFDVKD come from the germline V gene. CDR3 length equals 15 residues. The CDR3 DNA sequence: TGTGCCACCAGTGACGCCGGGAGGAACACCGGGGAGCTGTTTTTT. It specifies CATSDAGRNTGELFF.

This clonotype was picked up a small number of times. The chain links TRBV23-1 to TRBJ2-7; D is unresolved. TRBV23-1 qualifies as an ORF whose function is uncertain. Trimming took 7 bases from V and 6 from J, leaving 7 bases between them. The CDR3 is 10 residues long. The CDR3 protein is CASTLLEQYV. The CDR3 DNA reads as TGCGCCAGCACCCTGCTCGAGCAGTACGTC.